These 18 T cell receptor beta chains were sequenced from one sample in a study of OX40 agonist ivuxolimab in advanced cancers. Clones were read by immunoSEQ multiplex PCR, and TCRdb kept only the in-frame ones, dropping some. The sample yields about 50,000 clones, approximately 79% seen once. This specimen was CD4+ or CD8+ T cells sorted from blood, taken in a trial of the OX40 agonist ivuxolimab. Receptor source: an adult with an advanced solid tumor such as melanoma, head and neck, liver or kidney cancer.

The chain carries TRBV6-1 and TRBJ2-1; D is unclear. The germline gives CDR1 MNHNS, CDR2 SASEGT. The CDR3 has 11 amino acids. The V end was cut by 5 bases, the J end by 7 bases, with 6 bases between. CDR3 residues: CASSYGNEQFF. Written as DNA, the CDR3 is TGTGCCAGCAGTTACGGGAATGAGCAGTTCTTC.

The sample holds a few counts of this clone. V gene TRBV25-1 combines with J gene TRBJ1-2; 12 positions match TRBD1. CDR1 and CDR2 from the germline V gene are MGHDK and SYGVNS. CDR3 length equals 17 residues. The J segment lost 7 bases and the V segment lost 1 base, leaving 10 bases of the junction unmatched. The CDR3 loop reads CASSEWLPGQGAFGYTF. The CDR3 region has the DNA TGTGCCAGCAGTGAATGGTTGCCGGGACAGGGGGCTTTTGGCTACACCTTC.

This chain joins TRBV5-1 and TRBJ1-1; D perhaps matches TRBD1 (6 bases). The CDR3 is made up of 14 amino acids. Trimming took 0 bases from V and 4 from J, leaving 10 bases between them. Germline-derived CDR1 and CDR2 are SGHRS and YFSETQ. The CDR3 bases are TGCGCCAGCAGCTTGGACAGGGTGGGCACTGAAGCTTTCTTT. Amino acids: CASSLDRVGTEAFF.

The V and J genes are TRBV5-4 and TRBJ1-2, with a tentative D call TRBD1 (6 bases). V was trimmed by 1 base and J by 1 base, leaving 23 bases between them. Looked up from germline, CDR1 is SGHNT and CDR2 is YYREEE (reference sequence). The CDR3 spans 19 residues. The CDR3 protein is CASSLTSGTRRLVNYGYTF. The CDR3 coding sequence is TGTGCCAGCAGCTTGACCTCCGGGACACGGAGATTAGTTAACTATGGCTACACCTTC.

The genes are TRBV9 and TRBJ2-5; 10 bases fit TRBD1. The V gene end was trimmed by 0 bases and the J gene end by 5 bases; junction bases not matched to a gene: 1. Germline lookup yields CDR1 SGDLS and CDR2 YYNGEE. The CDR3 runs 14 residues. CDR3 sequence reads: CASSVVDRGETQYF. The CDR3 coding sequence is TGTGCCAGCAGCGTAGTGGACAGGGGGGAGACCCAGTACTTC. The whole variable domain, filled in from reference TRBV9 and TRBJ2-5, reads DSGVTQTPKHLITATGQRVTLRCSPRSGDLSVYWYQQSLDQGLQFLIQYYNGEERAKGNILERFSAQQFPDLHSELNLSSLELGDSALYFCASSVVDRGETQYFGPGTRLLVL.

CDR3 protein: CASSQPRGRGYGYTF. CDR3 sequence (DNA): TGTGCCAGCTCCCAGCCACGGGGGCGGGGTTATGGCTACACCTTC. V and J are TRBV18 and TRBJ1-2, with D perhaps matching TRBD1 (6 bases). This CDR3 has 15 residues. Trimming shortened V by 6 bases and J by 5 bases, and 19 bases separated the two germline ends. CDR1 KGHSH and CDR2 LQKENI come from the germline V gene.

The chain uses TRBV19 and TRBJ1-5; 7 bases map to TRBD1. The CDR3 length is 13 residues. The V gene's germline CDR1 is LNHDA and CDR2 SQIVND (reference sequence). V was pared by 9 bases and J by 0 bases, with 2 bases of the junction left unmatched. CDR3 sequence: CASRDSSNQPQHF. The CDR3 DNA sequence: TGTGCCAGCCGGGACAGTAGCAATCAGCCCCAGCATTTT.

The CDR3 DNA is TGTGCCAGTACCCAGTTTAGGGGGACTGGAAACACCATATATTTT. It is translated as CASTQFRGTGNTIYF. The chain has TRBV19 and TRBJ1-3, with a possible D match to TRBD1 (6 bases). The germline CDR1 and CDR2 sequences are LNHDA and SQIVND (reference sequence). The CDR3 is 15 amino acids. Trimming removed 7 bases at V and 2 bases at J, with 15 bases between.

This chain links TRBV15 with TRBJ1-1; the D is unclear. Trimming took off 1 base at V and 3 bases at J, with 6 bases between the two ends. Germline V gives CDR1 LNHNV, CDR2 YYDKDF (reference sequence). This CDR3 is 13 amino acids long. DNA for the CDR3: TGTGCCACCAGCAGAGCTGGGGACACTGAAGCTTTCTTT. As protein: CATSRAGDTEAFF.

Of note for this clone: At one boundary the junction diverges from the germline segment, which might be a read error. This chain connects TRBV14 to TRBJ1-2; D gene uncertain. Germline V lookup: CDR1 SGHDN, CDR2 FVKESK. This CDR3 contains 13 residues. DNA of the CDR3: TGTGCCAGCAGCCAAGAAACTGGGCGGAGGGTTGTCTTC. Amino acids: CASSQETGRRVVF.

The chain links TRBV18 to TRBJ2-3, with TRBD2 identical over 15 bases. In germline, CDR1 is KGHSH, CDR2 LQKENI. The CDR3 runs to 16 residues. J gave up 1 base and V 8 bases, and 4 bases lay outside the gene matches. CDR3 bases: TGTGCCAGCCACGGACTAGCGGGGGGGCGCACAGATACGCAGTATTTT. Amino acids: CASHGLAGGRTDTQYF.

The chain has TRBV4-2 and TRBJ2-6; D ambiguous. Germline V gene lookup returns CDR1 LGHNA and CDR2 YNFKEQ. This CDR3 contains 14 residues. The V end was cut by 5 bases, the J end by 4 bases, with 9 bases between. The CDR3 coding sequence is TGTGCCAGCAGCGCCGATAGGGGGGCCAACGTCCTGACTTTC. Protein product: CASSADRGANVLTF.

This chain's CDR3 is CASSEVFRRNTIYF. CDR3 DNA sequence: TGTGCCAGCAGTGAAGTGTTCAGAAGAAACACCATATATTTT. The rearrangement links TRBV6-1 to TRBJ1-3; D is ambiguous. CDR1 is MNHNS and CDR2 is SASEGT in the germline V gene. The ends were cut back, 1 base at V and 5 bases at J, with 9 bases in the middle. There are 14 residues in the CDR3.

This clone was seen a few times. The chain couples TRBV6-5 to TRBJ2-7; D is ambiguous. CDR1 is MNHEY and CDR2 is SVGAGI in the germline V gene. The CDR3 is made up of 12 amino acids. V shed 4 bases and J shed 7 bases, with 11 bases lying between them. Here the CDR3 DNA reads TGTGCCAGCAGTTTGACCCAAAAGGAGCAGTACTTC. Translating it yields CASSLTQKEQYF.

V gene TRBV7-2 combines with J gene TRBJ1-4; D remains unclear. The germline V gene encodes CDR1 SGHTA and CDR2 FQGNSA. V lost 6 bases and J 8 bases, leaving 19 bases between the germline ends. The CDR3 runs to 15 residues. Written as DNA, the CDR3 is TGTGCCAGCAGTTCCGGCATGGGGTGGGAAGAAAAACTGTTTTTT. Its protein product is CASSSGMGWEEKLFF.

The V and J genes are TRBV25-1 and TRBJ1-3; a weak D match, TRBD1 (6 bases). Germline V gene sequence: CDR1 MGHDK, CDR2 SYGVNS. V was cut by 8 bases and J by 0 bases, with 14 bases left in between. CDR3 length equals 15 residues. The CDR3 spells CASGSGGVSGNTIYF. CDR3 DNA: TGTGCCAGCGGCTCGGGGGGCGTCTCTGGAAACACCATATATTTT.

This chain joins TRBV5-6 and TRBJ1-2; D not resolved. The V end lost 1 base, the J end lost 4 bases, and 17 bases lay between the germline ends. Germline V gene lookup returns CDR1 SGHDT and CDR2 YYEEEE. This CDR3 has 16 amino acids. CDR3: CASSLNGETPGYGYTF. In DNA form, the CDR3 reads TGTGCCAGCAGCTTGAATGGGGAAACCCCGGGCTATGGCTACACCTTC.

This clone was seen once. The chain combines TRBV7-2 with TRBJ1-2; D is ambiguous. V lost 5 bases and J 6 bases, leaving 16 bases between the germline ends. Germline CDR1 and CDR2: SGHTA and FQGNSA. This CDR3 has 14 residues. CDR3: CASSPPTFFDGYTF. The CDR3 region has the DNA TGTGCCAGCAGCCCCCCGACCTTTTTTGATGGCTACACCTTC. Based on the CDR3 plus reference TRBV7-2 and TRBJ1-2, the full variable domain is GAGVSQSPSNKVTEKGKDVELRCDPISGHTALYWYRQSLGQGLEFLIYFQGNSAPDKSGLPSDRFSAERTGGSVSTLTIQRTQQEDSAVYLCASSPPTFFDGYTFGSGTRLTVV.